This TCR beta chain was documented in a study of CD8+ T cells in alopecia areata. Study as a whole: Treated patients were given oral tofacitinib, which was dosed at 5 to 10 mg twice daily.

V dropped 6 bases and J dropped 6 bases, with 14 bases sitting between them. The CDR3 is 14 residues long. CDR1 LGHNA and CDR2 YNFKEQ come from the germline V gene. Treatment defined: oral pan-JAK inhibitor, 5-10 mg twice daily. Reverse transcription of extracted RNA yielded cDNA, which provided the sequencing template. This table comes from immunoSEQ multiplex PCR, and its TCRdb copy is limited to in-frame clones, with some not included. This table holds about 190,000 clones, roughly 62% found once. The chain joins TRBV4-2 to TRBJ2-2; TRBD2 is a possible D gene (5 bases). The material sequenced was CD8+ T cells sorted from blood, taken at week 24, from a patient treated with tofacitinib. This TCR was recovered from a human donor with alopecia areata. For the CDR3, the DNA is TGTGCCAGCAGACAGATAGAGGGTCCCGGGGAGCTGTTTTTT. Encoded protein: CASRQIEGPGELFF.